The rows below give T cell receptor beta chains drawn from one sample of a study of blood T cell repertoires in COVID-19. Measured with immunoSEQ multiplex PCR; TCRdb has only the in-frame clones, and not every one. The data hold 200,000 to 300,000 clones, with 75% to 85% observed a single time. The sample consisted of peripheral blood. These TCRs come from an elderly woman with COVID-19, enrolled during active disease. Both conserved end residues are part of each CDR3. A D gene is named only where the DNA matches it firmly. Clone size, where shown, is once, few, many, or a class for clones that have expanded.

TRBJ1-2,TRBD1,TRBV18,NA,CASSPGQGADGYTF,TGTGCCAGCTCACCGGGACAGGGGGCGGATGGCTACACCTTC
TRBJ1-2,NA,TRBV6-5,NA,CASRPYEPHNYGYTF,TGTGCCAGCAGGCCCTATGAACCGCATAACTATGGCTACACCTTC
TRBJ1-3,TRBD1,TRBV4-1,NA,CASSQAPGQGYGNTIYF,TGCGCCAGCAGCCAAGCCCCGGGACAGGGGTATGGAAACACCATATATTTT
TRBJ2-7,TRBD2,TRBV7-2,NA,CASSPTGREDEQYF,TGTGCCAGCAGCCCGACCGGGCGGGAGGACGAGCAGTACTTC
TRBJ1-5,NA,TRBV18,NA,CASSRENQPQHF,TGTGCCAGCTCACGGGAGAATCAGCCCCAGCATTTT
TRBJ2-6,TRBD1,TRBV4-1,NA,CASRGQGLAGANVLTF,TGCGCCAGCAGGGGACAGGGGCTTGCTGGGGCCAACGTCCTGACTTTC
TRBJ1-5,NA,TRBV28,NA,CASSFPQGGGNQPQHF,TGTGCCAGCAGTTTCCCGCAGGGTGGGGGCAATCAGCCCCAGCATTTT
TRBJ2-7,TRBD2,TRBV5-1,NA,CASRTGSGRANEQYF,TGCGCCAGCAGGACTGGCAGCGGGAGGGCCAACGAGCAGTACTTC
TRBJ2-7,NA,TRBV5-1,NA,CASSFSGDSYEQYF,TGCGCCAGCAGCTTCTCGGGAGATAGCTACGAGCAGTACTTC
TRBJ1-2,TRBD1,TRBV12-3/TRBV12-4,NA,CASSSDRAVGYTF,TGTGCCAGCAGTTCGGACAGGGCGGTTGGCTACACCTTC
TRBJ1-6,NA,TRBV5-4,NA,CASRFRGEGSPLHF,TGTGCCAGCAGGTTCAGGGGAGAGGGATCACCCCTCCACTTT
TRBJ1-4,NA,TRBV7-9,NA,CASIRGTTNEKLFF,TGTGCCAGCATCCGGGGGACGACTAATGAAAAACTGTTTTTT
TRBJ2-7,NA,TRBV27,NA,CASGPRGSSYEQYF,TGTGCCAGCGGGCCCAGGGGAAGCTCCTACGAGCAGTACTTC
TRBJ1-4,TRBD1,TRBV28,few,CASSRQGWDEKLFF,TGTGCCAGCAGTCGACAGGGATGGGATGAAAAACTGTTTTTT
TRBJ2-1,NA,TRBV2,NA,CASSPQRQQFF,TGTGCCAGCAGTCCCCAGCGACAGCAGTTCTTC